The 10 T cell receptor beta chains in this list originate from one sample, sequenced in a study of shared clonotypes between healthy human individuals. Naive CD8 cells lacked CD45RO, underwent positive selection for CCR7 and left out terminally differentiated effector memory CD45RA+ cells. Profiled with immunoSEQ multiplex PCR; TCRdb holds only in-frame clones, not every one. This repertoire shows about 2 million clones, about 95% found once; its top ten account for roughly 1.2%. The sequenced material came from naive CD8+ T cells sorted from blood. These receptors were collected from a man between 18 and 29 years old in good health.

CDR3 sequence: CASRNGQPGYTF. DNA of the CDR3: TGTGCCAGCAGAAACGGACAGCCCGGCTACACCTTC. The rearrangement links TRBV6-5 to TRBJ1-2; TRBD1 might be the D (6 bases). Germline V gene lookup returns CDR1 MNHEY and CDR2 SVGAGI. The germline V and J ends were trimmed by 6 bases and 8 bases, with 13 bases remaining between them. The CDR3 runs 12 residues.

This clone was seen only once. The CDR3 nucleotides read TGCGCCAGCAGCCCAACGACAGGAGGCCTTGGAGGAGGCTACACCTTC. Protein product: CASSPTTGGLGGGYTF. This chain links TRBV4-3 with TRBJ1-2, with D maybe TRBD1 (6 bases). The CDR3 covers 16 residues. Germline-derived CDR1 and CDR2 are LGHNA and YSLEER. Trimming cost V 4 bases and J 8 bases, with 23 bases left between them.

The V and J genes are TRBV27 and TRBJ1-5; maybe TRBD1 (6 bases). The CDR3 covers 16 residues. Germline V CDR1 and CDR2: MNHEY, SMNVEV (reference sequence). Trimming removed 6 bases at V and 6 bases at J, with 21 bases between. Here the CDR3 reads CASSPLGGARGQPQHF. CDR3 coding DNA: TGTGCCAGCAGCCCCCTAGGGGGGGCAAGGGGTCAGCCCCAGCATTTT.

A word on this clone: Other DNA sequences within the sample encode an identical CDR3. The chain joins TRBV7-2 to TRBJ1-3; D is unresolved. Germline lookup yields CDR1 SGHTA and CDR2 FQGNSA. Trimming shortened V by 1 base and J by 0 bases, and 7 bases separated the two germline ends. The CDR3 sequence is 15 residues long. CDR3 nucleotide sequence: TGTGCCAGCAGCTTAGGTAGAAGCTCTGGAAACACCATATATTTT. Encoded protein: CASSLGRSSGNTIYF.

This chain joins TRBV11-2 and TRBJ2-1; D unclear. The germline V gene has CDR1 SGHAT and CDR2 FQNNGV. The germline V and J ends were trimmed by 5 bases and 0 bases, with 5 bases remaining between them. The CDR3 runs to 13 residues. In DNA form, the CDR3 reads TGTGCCAGCAGCAGGGCCTCCTACAATGAGCAGTTCTTC. Translated: CASSRASYNEQFF. Full variable domain (remainder filled in from reference TRBV11-2 and TRBJ2-1): EAGVAQSPRYKIIEKRQSVAFWCNPISGHATLYWYQQILGQGPKLLIQFQNNGVVDDSQLPKDRFSAERLKGVDSTLKIQPAKLEDSAVYLCASSRASYNEQFFGPGTRLTVL.

The rearrangement links TRBV5-6 to TRBJ1-1; D is possibly TRBD1 (5 bases). Per germline, CDR1 SGHDT and CDR2 YYEEEE. This CDR3 is 15 amino acids long. Trimming shortened V by 1 base and J by 7 bases, and 17 bases separated the two germline ends. The CDR3 nucleotides are TGTGCCAGCAGCTTGCCCATGTCAGGGAGTATTGAAGCTTTCTTT. It codes for CASSLPMSGSIEAFF. Full variable domain (missing parts from reference TRBV5-6 and TRBJ1-1): DAGVTQSPTHLIKTRGQQVTLRCSPKSGHDTVSWYQQALGQGPQFIFQYYEEEERQRGNFPDRFSGHQFPNYSSELNVNALLLGDSALYLCASSLPMSGSIEAFFGQGTRLTVV.

The rearrangement links TRBV4-1 to TRBJ2-5, with D perhaps assigned TRBD1 or TRBD2 (5 bases each). V shed 4 bases and J shed 4 bases, with 10 bases lying between them. The CDR3 has 13 amino acids. CDR1 and CDR2 (germline): MGHRA, YSYEKL. Here the CDR3 reads CASSPRGAETQYF. CDR3 nucleotide sequence: TGCGCCAGCAGCCCCAGAGGGGCAGAGACCCAGTACTTC.

This clone was observed a single time. The genes are TRBV5-1 and TRBJ2-3; 8 positions agree with TRBD2. After removal of 3 bases from V and 6 bases from J, the junction contained 15 bases not matched to a gene. The CDR3 covers 17 residues. Germline assignment: CDR1 SGHRS and CDR2 YFSETQ. The CDR3: CASSYYNSGDRRDTQYF. The CDR3 DNA reads as TGCGCCAGCAGCTACTACAATAGCGGGGATCGTAGGGATACGCAGTATTTT. Full variable domain (missing parts from reference TRBV5-1 and TRBJ2-3): KAGVTQTPRYLIKTRGQQVTLSCSPISGHRSVSWYQQTPGQGLQFLFEYFSETQRNKGNFPGRFSGRQFSNSRSEMNVSTLELGDSALYLCASSYYNSGDRRDTQYFGPGTRLTVL.

This chain links TRBV6-5 with TRBJ2-2; 9 bases fit TRBD1. CDR3 length equals 15 residues. CDR1 is MNHEY, CDR2 SVGAGI, per germline. V was clipped by 3 bases and J by 4 bases; unmatched bases: 3. CDR3 DNA: TGTGCCAGCAGTTATGGACAGGGGACCACCGGGGAGCTGTTTTTT. It encodes CASSYGQGTTGELFF.

This chain joins TRBV10-3 and TRBJ1-1, with unresolved D. This CDR3 contains 15 residues. V was trimmed by 8 bases and J by 0 bases, leaving 16 bases between them. CDR1 is ENHRY and CDR2 is SYGVKD in the germline V gene. In nucleotides, the CDR3 is TGTGCCATCTCACGAGAGGGCAGCCTGAACACTGAAGCTTTCTTT. It encodes CAISREGSLNTEAFF.